This T cell receptor (beta chain) was observed in a study of blood T cell repertoires in COVID-19. Background on the study: Specimens from acute and convalescent COVID-19 originated in the United States, Italy and Spain. Nucleic acid was either cDNA or gDNA, and it came from T cells, B-cell-depleted T cells, or PBMCs.

Authors' methods: Reference gene primer amplification yielded estimated nucleated cell counts. Sequencing was performed with immunoSEQ multiplex PCR; in TCRdb, only in-frame clones are kept and a portion is missing. D and trimming were read from the DNA, whereas the V and J calls and clone size are those reported in that table. The sample carries about 130,000 clones, roughly 90% recorded once. Trimming removed 1 base from V and 1 base from J, with 17 bases in between. CDR1 and CDR2 from the germline V gene are SEHNR and FQNEAQ (reference sequence). This CDR3 contains 18 residues. This clone was recorded a few times.

Specimen: peripheral blood. The receptor comes from a man aged 50-60 years with active COVID-19. The V and J genes are TRBV7-9 and TRBJ1-3; a weak D match, TRBD1 (5 bases). The CDR3: CASSLGQLTVPSGNTIYF. The DNA for the CDR3 is TGTGCCAGCAGCTTAGGCCAATTGACAGTCCCTTCTGGAAACACCATATATTTT.